What follows are 16 T cell receptor beta chains derived from one specimen sequenced in a study of cytomegalovirus exposure and HLA in healthy donors. The PCR employed 60 Vbeta primers together with 13 Jbeta primers. Produced via immunoSEQ multiplex PCR; TCRdb's table is partial and in-frame only. The table records under 150,000 clones, 65% to 85% of them present only once. What was sequenced was PBMCs. The receptors were sampled from a male donor in good health and CMV-seronegative.

This chain links TRBV7-9 with TRBJ1-6; D remains ambiguous. Between the trimmed V and J ends, which lost 5 bases and 7 bases, there was a span of 6 bases. Germline CDR1 SEHNR, CDR2 FQNEAQ (reference sequence). CDR3 length: 12 amino acids. CDR3 amino acids: CASSQQNSPLHF. The CDR3 region has the DNA TGTGCCAGCAGCCAACAGAATTCACCCCTCCACTTT. The entire variable domain, with the rest obtained from reference TRBV7-9 and TRBJ1-6, is as follows: DTGVSQNPRHKITKRGQNVTFRCDPISEHNRLYWYRQTLGQGPEFLTYFQNEAQLEKSRLLSDRFSAERPKGSFSTLEIQRTEQGDSAMYLCASSQQNSPLHFGNGTRLTVT.

This sequence joins TRBV2 and TRBJ1-1; perhaps TRBD1 as D (6 bases). The CDR3 length is 16 residues. V was shortened by 4 bases and J by 4 bases, with 19 bases between the two germline ends. The germline V gene encodes CDR1 SNHLY and CDR2 FYNNEI. The chain's CDR3 is CASSGRRGGGSTEAFF. CDR3 bases: TGTGCCAGCAGTGGAAGACGAGGGGGAGGGAGCACTGAAGCTTTCTTT.

In its sample, this clone was seen a few times. The genes are TRBV9 and TRBJ2-7; 12 nucleotides line up with TRBD1. V was pared by 3 bases and J by 5 bases, with 3 bases of the junction left unmatched. This CDR3 is built from 14 residues. Germline values: CDR1 SGDLS, CDR2 YYNGEE. The CDR3 region is CASSAGQGAHEQYF. CDR3 DNA: TGTGCCAGCAGCGCGGGACAGGGGGCCCACGAGCAGTACTTC.

This clone was seen a single time. Other DNA variants within this sample encode the same CDR3. V gene TRBV19 combines with J gene TRBJ1-1; 7 nucleotides align to TRBD1. This CDR3 has 13 amino acids. CDR1 and CDR2 from the germline V gene are LNHDA and SQIVND (reference sequence). V trimming: 5 bases; J trimming: 4 bases; junction bases outside the gene matches: 4. The CDR3 DNA sequence: TGTGCCAGTAGTCTAGGGGGCGTCACTGAAGCTTTCTTT. This gives the protein CASSLGGVTEAFF.

This clone showed up just a few times. The chain joins TRBV5-1 to TRBJ2-1, with 11 bases lining up with TRBD2. Germline V gene lookup returns CDR1 SGHRS and CDR2 YFSETQ. CDR3 length: 15 residues. V dropped 5 bases and J dropped 4; count of bases not matched to a gene: 5. The DNA for the CDR3 is TGCGCCAGCAGGTCCGGGACTAGCGGATACAATGAGCAGTTCTTC. Translated, it gives CASRSGTSGYNEQFF.

The chain links TRBV6-4 to TRBJ2-1, with 10 bases matching TRBD2. The germline gives CDR1 MRHNA, CDR2 SNTAGT. There are 15 residues in the CDR3. The V and J ends lost 4 bases and 6 bases, in that order; junction bases with no gene match: 6. CDR3 DNA: TGTGCCAGCAGTGCTAGCGGGAGCTCCGGCAATGAGCAGTTCTTC. Translating it yields CASSASGSSGNEQFF.

This clone was seen only once. This chain uses TRBV4-2 with TRBJ2-7, with D tentatively TRBD1 (5 bases). Germline CDR1 and CDR2: LGHNA and YNFKEQ. Trimming cost V 8 bases and J 5 bases, with 16 bases left between them. The length of the CDR3 is 13 residues. Here the CDR3 DNA reads TGTGCCAGCCGCCCTCAGGGTAGGGACGAGCAGTACTTC. It translates to CASRPQGRDEQYF.

The gene calls are TRBV19 and TRBJ2-1; 7 bases line up with TRBD1. The germline V gene encodes CDR1 LNHDA and CDR2 SQIVND (reference sequence). The CDR3 extends over 15 amino acids. With V trimmed by 1 base and J by 4 bases, 4 bases remained unmatched. CDR3 sequence reads: CASSIVGTEYNEQFF. The CDR3 DNA reads TGTGCCAGTAGTATAGTCGGGACAGAGTACAATGAGCAGTTCTTC.

The chain joins TRBV7-2 to TRBJ2-7; D is unclear. CDR3 size: 13 residues. Looked up from germline, CDR1 is SGHTA and CDR2 is FQGNSA. V dropped 0 bases and J dropped 5 bases, with 8 bases sitting between them. The CDR3 nucleotides are TGTGCCAGCAGCTTAGCGCTGGCCGACGAGCAGTACTTC. It codes for CASSLALADEQYF.

The rearrangement links TRBV11-2 to TRBJ2-1; 11 bases line up with TRBD2. This CDR3 spans 15 amino acids. CDR1 SGHAT and CDR2 FQNNGV come from the germline V gene. The V gene end was trimmed by 5 bases and the J gene end by 1 base; junction bases not matched to a gene: 1. CDR3 sequence (DNA): TGTGCCAGCAGCCTAGCGGGAGGTTCCTACAATGAGCAGTTCTTC. It yields the protein CASSLAGGSYNEQFF. The full variable domain, in which reference TRBV11-2 and TRBJ2-1 provide the parts outside the CDR3, is EAGVAQSPRYKIIEKRQSVAFWCNPISGHATLYWYQQILGQGPKLLIQFQNNGVVDDSQLPKDRFSAERLKGVDSTLKIQPAKLEDSAVYLCASSLAGGSYNEQFFGPGTRLTVL.

V gene TRBV6-5 combines with J gene TRBJ1-5; 9 bases are a match to TRBD1. This CDR3 region has 14 residues. V trimming: 2 bases; J trimming: 5 bases; junction bases outside the gene matches: 1. Germline CDR1 MNHEY, CDR2 SVGAGI. CDR3 DNA sequence: TGTGCCAGCAGTTACGGACAGGGGTATCAGCCCCAGCATTTT. Translated: CASSYGQGYQPQHF.

This clone is a singleton in its sample. The CDR3 loop reads CASGASGRSSYNEQFF. For the CDR3, the DNA is TGTGCCAGCGGGGCTAGCGGGAGGAGCTCCTACAATGAGCAGTTCTTC. The chain links TRBV25-1 to TRBJ2-1, with TRBD2 matching 11 bases. Germline CDR1 and CDR2: MGHDK and SYGVNS. The V gene end was trimmed by 8 bases and the J gene end by 0 bases; junction bases not matched to a gene: 6. The CDR3 is 16 residues long.

This clone has only a few counts. V usage is TRBV7-9 and J usage is TRBJ1-1; 9 bases align to TRBD1. The V gene end was trimmed by 7 bases and the J gene end by 1 base; junction bases not matched to a gene: 10. Germline loops: CDR1 SEHNR, CDR2 FQNEAQ (reference sequence). The CDR3 totals 16 residues. Here the CDR3 reads CASTRQGVYANTEAFF. In DNA, the CDR3 is TGTGCCAGCACCCGACAGGGGGTGTACGCGAACACTGAAGCTTTCTTT.

This sequence joins TRBV25-1 and TRBJ2-1; D gene ambiguous. This CDR3 contains 16 residues. V dropped 1 base and J dropped 0 bases, with 10 bases sitting between them. Germline CDR1 MGHDK, CDR2 SYGVNS. The CDR3: CASSELGLSSYNEQFF. CDR3 DNA: TGTGCCAGCAGTGAATTGGGCTTGAGCTCCTACAATGAGCAGTTCTTC.

This clone was detected only once. The V call is TRBV9, the J call TRBJ2-1; D not resolved. Per germline, CDR1 SGDLS and CDR2 YYNGEE. Deletions cut 0 bases from V and 6 bases from J, with 13 bases between. The CDR3 totals 15 residues. The CDR3: CASSVGPQAGNEQFF. DNA of the CDR3: TGTGCCAGCAGCGTAGGCCCCCAAGCTGGCAATGAGCAGTTCTTC.

The gene calls are TRBV27 and TRBJ2-1, with 7 bases identical to TRBD1. CDR1 MNHEY and CDR2 SMNVEV come from the germline V gene (reference sequence). The CDR3 runs to 15 residues. V dropped 6 bases and J dropped 7; count of bases not matched to a gene: 12. The CDR3 DNA follows: TGTGCCAGCAGCCCCCGGGACAGAGGGCGGAATGAGCAGTTCTTC. Residues: CASSPRDRGRNEQFF.